This record looks at one TCR beta chain sequence and its context. Germline V gives CDR1 SNHLY, CDR2 FYNNEI. The CDR3 spans 14 residues. The J segment lost 2 bases and the V segment lost 9 bases, leaving 8 bases of the junction unmatched. The sample belongs to a study of blood T cell repertoires in COVID-19. Clones were sequenced by immunoSEQ multiplex PCR, and TCRdb holds only the in-frame ones, with some missing. Here the sample spans about 280,000 clones, 88% being singletons. The receptor was derived from a man aged 18 to 30 with active or convalescent COVID-19. The sample was peripheral blood. The J gene is TRBJ2-3, the V gene TRBV2, with 7 bases lining up with TRBD1. The DNA for the CDR3 is TGTGCCAGTTTACAGGGGCTGAACACAGATACGCAGTATTTT. Protein: CASLQGLNTDTQYF.